Listed below are T cell receptor beta chains from one sample, sequenced in a study of response to subunit inactivated influenza vaccine. One entry per CDR3 protein, called by TCRdb with MiXCR from the RT-PCR reads. The sample shows 500,000 to 600,000 distinct CDR3 sequences, roughly 15% of them seen only once. The sample consisted of PBMCs from blood, taken less than 13 days after vaccination. These receptors all come from a man aged 50 to 60 who received an inactivated influenza vaccine. CDR3s leave out the opening cysteine and the closing phenylalanine or tryptophan.

V	J	length	CDR3
TRBV14	TRBJ2-1	12	ASSSHREFNEQF
TRBV9	TRBJ2-7	13	ASSVEGTGWYEQY
TRBV12-3/TRBV12-4	TRBJ1-5	14	ASSLSGGWSNQPQH
TRBV11-1	TRBJ2-1	16	ASSPTTPSRKSHNEQF
TRBV12-3/TRBV12-4	TRBJ2-7	12	ASTREGQSYEQY
TRBV4-2	TRBJ2-7	12	ASSQPNRVIEQY
TRBV18	TRBJ2-2	14	ASSPRTGGEIGELF
TRBV4-2	TRBJ2-7	13	ASSQATSVHVEQY
TRBV7-3	TRBJ1-2	13	ASSPSSVTNYGYT
TRBV2	TRBJ2-2	12	ASRTDRATGELF
TRBV27	TRBJ2-1	13	ASSLGVAGASEQF
TRBV28	TRBJ2-1	13	ASTRPPTSYNEQF
TRBV7-2	TRBJ2-7	14	ASSAGTGYFTGEQY
TRBV7-2	TRBJ2-5	14	ASSFLGTGGEETQY
TRBV6-1	TRBJ2-3	14	ASSLFPQGYTDTQY
TRBV7-2	TRBJ2-2	12	ASTLPPHTGELF
TRBV20-1	TRBJ2-7	14	SATTPLAGDPYEQY
TRBV20-1	TRBJ2-3	14	SARGLGGEHTDTQY
TRBV7-2	TRBJ2-1	12	ASSFIYTSREQF
TRBV11-2	TRBJ2-1	10	ASSPGLSGRF
TRBV4-3	TRBJ2-3	17	ASSQDHSGGAGMLDTQY
TRBV6-2/TRBV6-3	TRBJ2-1	12	ASSYSGQGYEQF
TRBV7-2	TRBJ2-5	10	ASSSIMETQY
TRBV6-5	TRBJ1-1	13	ASSYSRHMNTEAF
TRBV2	TRBJ2-1	10	ASSENGEGKF
TRBV10-3	TRBJ1-5	14	AISETGQGENQPQH
TRBV6-5	TRBJ2-5	14	ASSYSSGGPGETQY
TRBV29-1	TRBJ2-1	10	SVGQGTHEQF
TRBV5-6	TRBJ1-5	15	ASSLTGTGFREQPQH
TRBV14	TRBJ1-6	13	ASSQTSGNNSPLH
TRBV12-3/TRBV12-4	TRBJ2-3	14	ASGPIAGWSTDTQY
TRBV20-1	TRBJ1-1	12	SATGALVNTEAF
TRBV12-3/TRBV12-4	TRBJ1-2	14	ASSRPFWGLAYGYT
TRBV5-1	TRBJ1-2	12	ASSFDPTLDGYT
TRBV10-3	TRBJ2-3	11	ATRDRGTDTQY
TRBV7-2	TRBJ2-3	13	ASSLVAGRTDTQY
TRBV10-3	TRBJ1-1	11	AILPGQGREAF